A selection of T cell receptor beta chains follows, all from one sample in a study of memory CD4+ T cells and cytomegalovirus serostatus. Only in-frame clones appear in the TCRdb table, and some are missing; sequencing was by immunoSEQ multiplex PCR. The sample carries about 50,000 clones, roughly 78% recorded once. The sample comprised memory CD4+ T cells from blood. These receptors all stem from an adult in good health and CMV-seronegative. Both conserved end residues are trimmed from each CDR3.

V gene: TRBV30
CDR3 protein: AWSRDFSNNEQF

V gene: TRBV15
CDR3 protein: ATSRGYSYEQY

V gene: TRBV28
CDR3 protein: ASSLDVHGYT

V gene: TRBV5-6
CDR3 protein: ASSLDRDWGGYT

V gene: TRBV30
CDR3 protein: AWVGRGKNIQY

V gene: TRBV29-1
CDR3 protein: SVVTGVNTEAF

V gene: TRBV10-1
CDR3 protein: ASSESRDTEAF

V gene: TRBV7-9
CDR3 protein: ASSLQGGGETQY

V gene: TRBV14
CDR3 protein: ASSQGGGNTIY

V gene: TRBV9
CDR3 protein: ASSGIGANVLT

V gene: TRBV6-1
CDR3 protein: ASRKDLTTQY

V gene: TRBV5-4
CDR3 protein: ASSFGQGVTGELF

V gene: TRBV2
CDR3 protein: ASSERVYRTYEQY

V gene: TRBV27
CDR3 protein: ASRGTWDFKRSNTGELF

V gene: TRBV2
CDR3 protein: ASSEQNTGELF

V gene: TRBV28
CDR3 protein: ASSLLGQPQH

V gene: TRBV5-1
CDR3 protein: ASSPRGQQETQY

V gene: TRBV5-6
CDR3 protein: ASSFQGLYEQY

V gene: TRBV5-4
CDR3 protein: ASSVQGNSYEQY

V gene: TRBV28
CDR3 protein: ASSEGQGFDEQF

V gene: TRBV7-9
CDR3 protein: ASSLDIGKGYGYT

V gene: TRBV9
CDR3 protein: ASSKGGGGNQPQH

V gene: TRBV7-9
CDR3 protein: ASTSPEAGTYEQY

V gene: TRBV10-3
CDR3 protein: AISTGPQGNEQF

V gene: TRBV19
CDR3 protein: ASSIGGSHTGELF

V gene: TRBV28
CDR3 protein: ASSFQKGTDTQY

V gene: TRBV15
CDR3 protein: ATSRDHVSSYEQY

V gene: TRBV19
CDR3 protein: ASSPGNRDTLQPQH

V gene: TRBV28
CDR3 protein: ASSLPRGAGSYEQY

V gene: TRBV5-4
CDR3 protein: ASSLLTGTGRQLAKNIQY

V gene: TRBV7-9
CDR3 protein: ASSTSGSTDTQY

V gene: TRBV19
CDR3 protein: ASMAGSRNTDTQY

V gene: TRBV7-9
CDR3 protein: ASSLVSGTVSYEQY

V gene: TRBV4-2
CDR3 protein: ASSQDRTSTDTQY

V gene: TRBV29-1
CDR3 protein: SVGGMLLTDTQY

V gene: TRBV19
CDR3 protein: ASSMQGYSGNTIY

V gene: TRBV19
CDR3 protein: ASSIISKGSNQPQH

V gene: TRBV18
CDR3 protein: ASSPPPSGTVTYEQY

V gene: TRBV5-4
CDR3 protein: ASSLQPNYEQY

V gene: TRBV28
CDR3 protein: ASRRPGAGEQAQY

V gene: TRBV7-9
CDR3 protein: ASSFGDGNYGYT